A selection of T cell receptor beta chains follows, all from one sample in a study of blood T cell repertoires in COVID-19. TCRdb keeps only in-frame clones here, not all; method: immunoSEQ multiplex PCR. The table shows about 83,000 clones, with about nine tenths occurring only once. What was sequenced was peripheral blood. These receptors were taken from a woman aged 50 to 60 with active or convalescent COVID-19. The CDR3 runs from the conserved cysteine through the conserved F or W.

J gene: TRBJ2-7
V gene: TRBV5-1
CDR3 protein: CASSLDRGPYEQYF

J gene: TRBJ1-2
V gene: TRBV9
CDR3 protein: CASSITGDGYTF

J gene: TRBJ2-1
V gene: TRBV6-2/TRBV6-3
CDR3 protein: CASSYLAGPSYNEQFF

J gene: TRBJ2-1
V gene: TRBV6-4
CDR3 protein: CASSQQQGNEQFF

J gene: TRBJ2-3
V gene: TRBV11-3
CDR3 protein: CASSSGLAGGSTDTQYF

J gene: TRBJ2-7
V gene: TRBV19
CDR3 protein: CASKSQQGGEQYF

J gene: TRBJ1-6
V gene: TRBV2
CDR3 protein: CASRYAVRDRASSYNSPLHF

J gene: TRBJ2-7
V gene: TRBV3-1/TRBV3-2
CDR3 protein: CASSQDPVPSSYEQYF

J gene: TRBJ1-2
V gene: TRBV20-1
CDR3 protein: CSGAAGNGYTF

J gene: TRBJ1-3
V gene: TRBV30
CDR3 protein: CAWSSSSLSGNTIYF

J gene: TRBJ2-3
V gene: TRBV27
CDR3 protein: CASSPGDRGTDTQYF

J gene: TRBJ2-4
V gene: TRBV6-5
CDR3 protein: CASMREGTKNIQYF

J gene: TRBJ1-1
V gene: TRBV3-1/TRBV3-2
CDR3 protein: CASTRNSEAFF

J gene: TRBJ1-2
V gene: TRBV9
CDR3 protein: CASSVEDRQGFYGYTF

J gene: TRBJ1-5
V gene: TRBV7-9
CDR3 protein: CASSLAGGFGNQPQHF

J gene: TRBJ2-7
V gene: TRBV5-1
CDR3 protein: CASSQANLAGETYEQYF

J gene: TRBJ2-7
V gene: TRBV4-1
CDR3 protein: CASSQGTGTVYEQYF

J gene: TRBJ2-1
V gene: TRBV5-1
CDR3 protein: CASSSRVAGGANNEQFF

J gene: TRBJ1-6
V gene: TRBV18
CDR3 protein: CASSPSRFSRVSSYNSPLHF

J gene: TRBJ1-1
V gene: TRBV7-9
CDR3 protein: CASSLREATEAFF

J gene: TRBJ2-1
V gene: TRBV4-1
CDR3 protein: CASSRTSGDVTYNEQFF

J gene: TRBJ1-1
V gene: TRBV3-1/TRBV3-2
CDR3 protein: CASSQVASREAFF

J gene: TRBJ1-2
V gene: TRBV7-2
CDR3 protein: CASRQRPGQGIHGYTF

J gene: TRBJ2-7
V gene: TRBV4-2
CDR3 protein: CASSREQGSSYEQYF

J gene: TRBJ1-1
V gene: TRBV3-1/TRBV3-2
CDR3 protein: CASSQDLGQGNRAFF

J gene: TRBJ2-3
V gene: TRBV9
CDR3 protein: CASSAAGASWVDTQYF

J gene: TRBJ1-3
V gene: TRBV6-5
CDR3 protein: CASSSRGRSGNTIYF

J gene: TRBJ2-5
V gene: TRBV5-1
CDR3 protein: CASSLYGQNQETQYF

J gene: TRBJ1-1
V gene: TRBV28
CDR3 protein: CASSLYFGGSTEAFF

J gene: TRBJ1-1
V gene: TRBV6-6
CDR3 protein: CASSGQGIAEAFF

J gene: TRBJ2-1
V gene: TRBV21-1
CDR3 protein: CASSKEGTSGGYLYNEQFF

J gene: TRBJ1-2
V gene: TRBV5-1
CDR3 protein: CASSLAGGADYGYTF

J gene: TRBJ1-2
V gene: TRBV7-8
CDR3 protein: CASSLASGQFYGYTF

J gene: TRBJ2-7
V gene: TRBV7-9
CDR3 protein: CASSLGQGRLWEQYF

J gene: TRBJ2-4
V gene: TRBV2
CDR3 protein: CASRDRGSAIQYF